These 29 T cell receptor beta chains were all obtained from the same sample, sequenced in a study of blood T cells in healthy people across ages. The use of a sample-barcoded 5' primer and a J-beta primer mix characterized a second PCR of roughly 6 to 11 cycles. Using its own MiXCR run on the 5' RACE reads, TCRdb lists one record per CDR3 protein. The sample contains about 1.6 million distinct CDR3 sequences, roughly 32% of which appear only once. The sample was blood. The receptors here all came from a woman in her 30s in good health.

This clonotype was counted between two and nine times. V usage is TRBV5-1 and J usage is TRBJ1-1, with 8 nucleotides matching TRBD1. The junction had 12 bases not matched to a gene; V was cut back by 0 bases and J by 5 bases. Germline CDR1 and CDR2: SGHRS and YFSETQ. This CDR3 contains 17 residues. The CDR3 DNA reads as TGCGCCAGCAGCTTGGCCGCAGGGGGCGCGTCAAAAACTGAAGCTTTCTTT. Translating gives CASSLAAGGASKTEAFF.

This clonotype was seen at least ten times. The CDR3 loop reads CASSPGTLGYEQYF. In DNA, the CDR3 is TGTGCCAGCAGTCCCGGGACCCTGGGTTACGAGCAGTACTTC. V usage is TRBV27 and J usage is TRBJ2-7; possibly TRBD1 or TRBD2 for D (5 bases each). The CDR3 runs to 14 residues. V was trimmed by 5 bases and J by 4 bases, leaving 15 bases between them. Germline loops: CDR1 MNHEY, CDR2 SMNVEV (reference sequence).

This chain's CDR3 is CASSLGGVSSFF. Written as DNA, the CDR3 is TGTGCCAGCAGTCTCGGCGGGGTCAGCTCGTTCTTC. V and J are TRBV27 and TRBJ2-1, with a weak D call TRBD2 (6 bases). The CDR3 has 12 amino acids. In germline, CDR1 is MNHEY, CDR2 SMNVEV (reference sequence). Trimming removed 5 bases from V and 15 bases from J, with 17 bases in between.

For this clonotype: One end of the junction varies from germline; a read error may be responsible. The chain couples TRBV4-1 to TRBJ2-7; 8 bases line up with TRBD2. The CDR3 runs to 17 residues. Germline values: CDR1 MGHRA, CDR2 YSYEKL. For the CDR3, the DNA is TGCGCCAGCAGGCAAGATCTCCGGGGGGGCCATTCCTACGAGCAGTACTTC. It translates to CASRQDLRGGHSYEQYF.

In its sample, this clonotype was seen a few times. The CDR3 here is CASSVSRFVSGANVLTF. The DNA of the CDR3 is TGTGCCAGCAGCGTCTCCAGGTTCGTCTCTGGGGCCAACGTCCTGACTTTC. The V gene is TRBV9, the J gene TRBJ2-6; no definite D call. In germline, CDR1 is SGDLS, CDR2 YYNGEE. The CDR3 sequence is 17 residues long. V lost 2 bases and J lost 0, with 12 bases in between.

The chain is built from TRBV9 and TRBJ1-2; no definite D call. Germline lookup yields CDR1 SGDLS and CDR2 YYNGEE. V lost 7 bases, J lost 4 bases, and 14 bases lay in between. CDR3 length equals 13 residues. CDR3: CASATGEGYGYTF. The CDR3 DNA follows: TGTGCCAGCGCGACGGGAGAGGGCTATGGCTACACCTTC.

The chain's CDR3 is CASNQAGGPEYTQYF. CDR3 nucleotide sequence: TGTGCCAGCAATCAAGCGGGGGGGCCCGAGTACACGCAGTATTTT. The V gene is TRBV6-2 or TRBV6-3, the J gene TRBJ2-3; 10 bases are shared with TRBD2. The CDR3 is 15 residues long. The germline CDR1 and CDR2 sequences are MNHEY and SVGEGT. Trimming cost V 7 bases and J 9 bases; bases outside gene matches: 13.

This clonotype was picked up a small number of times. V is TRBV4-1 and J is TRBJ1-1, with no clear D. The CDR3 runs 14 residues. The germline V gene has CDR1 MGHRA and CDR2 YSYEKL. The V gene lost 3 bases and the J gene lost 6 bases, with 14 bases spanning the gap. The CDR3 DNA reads TGCGCCAGCAGCCACCCATTAGGGCTGGCTGAAGCTTTCTTT. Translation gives CASSHPLGLAEAFF.

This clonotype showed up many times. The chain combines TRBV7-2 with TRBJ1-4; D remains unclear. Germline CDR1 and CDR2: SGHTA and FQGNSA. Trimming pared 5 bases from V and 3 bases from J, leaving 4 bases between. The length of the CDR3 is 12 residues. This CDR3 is CASSRSNEKLFF. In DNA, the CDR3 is TGTGCCAGCAGCCGATCTAATGAAAAACTGTTTTTT.

CDR3 bases: TGTGCCACCAACACGGACAGGGTGGGCAATCAGCCCCAGCATTTT. It specifies CATNTDRVGNQPQHF. V gene TRBV15 combines with J gene TRBJ1-5, with 8 bases fitting TRBD1. Germline V gives CDR1 LNHNV, CDR2 YYDKDF (reference sequence). V lost 7 bases, J lost 2 bases, and 7 bases stayed unmatched. The CDR3 extends over 15 amino acids.

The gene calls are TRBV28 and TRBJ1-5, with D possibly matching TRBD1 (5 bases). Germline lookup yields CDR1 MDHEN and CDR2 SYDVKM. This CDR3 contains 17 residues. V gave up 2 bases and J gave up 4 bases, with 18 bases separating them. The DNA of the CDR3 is TGTGCCAGCAGTTTAGGAAGGGGAACGGGGGTAAATCAGCCCCAGCATTTT. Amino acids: CASSLGRGTGVNQPQHF.

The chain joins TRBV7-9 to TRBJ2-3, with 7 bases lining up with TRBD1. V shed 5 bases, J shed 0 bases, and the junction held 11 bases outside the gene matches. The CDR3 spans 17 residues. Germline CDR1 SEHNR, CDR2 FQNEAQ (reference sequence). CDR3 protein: CASSPNHRGSSTDTQYF. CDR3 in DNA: TGTGCCAGCAGCCCCAACCACAGGGGATCTAGCACAGATACGCAGTATTTT.

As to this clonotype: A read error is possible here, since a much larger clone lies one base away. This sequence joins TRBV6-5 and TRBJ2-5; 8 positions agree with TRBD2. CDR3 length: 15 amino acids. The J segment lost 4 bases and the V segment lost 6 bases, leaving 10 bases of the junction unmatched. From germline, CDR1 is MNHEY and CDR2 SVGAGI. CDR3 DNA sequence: TGTGCCAGCAGCCCCTGCGGGGGGAGGGGAGAGACCCAGTACTTC. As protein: CASSPCGGRGETQYF.

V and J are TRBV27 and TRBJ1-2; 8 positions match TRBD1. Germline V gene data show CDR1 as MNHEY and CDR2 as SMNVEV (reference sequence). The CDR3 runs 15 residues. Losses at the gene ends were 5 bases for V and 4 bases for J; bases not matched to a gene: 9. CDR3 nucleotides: TGTGCCAGCAGTAACTACCCCACAGGGGGCTATGGCTACACCTTC. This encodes CASSNYPTGGYGYTF.

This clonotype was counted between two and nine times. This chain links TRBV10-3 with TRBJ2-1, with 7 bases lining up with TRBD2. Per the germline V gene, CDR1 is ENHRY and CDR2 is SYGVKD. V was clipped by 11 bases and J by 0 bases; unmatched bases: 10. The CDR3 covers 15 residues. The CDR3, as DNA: TGTGCCGCGATGGGGCGGGAGAGCTCCTACAATGAGCAGTTCTTC. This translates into CAAMGRESSYNEQFF.

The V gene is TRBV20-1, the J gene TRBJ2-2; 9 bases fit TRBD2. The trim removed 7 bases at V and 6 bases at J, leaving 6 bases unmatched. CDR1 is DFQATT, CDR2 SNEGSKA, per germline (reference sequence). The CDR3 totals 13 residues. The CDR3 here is CSGSGRGAGELFF. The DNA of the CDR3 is TGCAGTGGTAGCGGGAGAGGGGCCGGGGAGCTGTTTTTT.

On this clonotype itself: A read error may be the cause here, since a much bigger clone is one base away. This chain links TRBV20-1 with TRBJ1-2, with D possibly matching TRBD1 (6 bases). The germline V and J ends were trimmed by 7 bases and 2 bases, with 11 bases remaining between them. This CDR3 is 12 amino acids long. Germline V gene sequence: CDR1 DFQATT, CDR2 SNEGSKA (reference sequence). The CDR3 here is CSGPGGNYGYTF. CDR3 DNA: TGCAGTGGCCCGGGGGGCAACTATGGCTACACCTTC.

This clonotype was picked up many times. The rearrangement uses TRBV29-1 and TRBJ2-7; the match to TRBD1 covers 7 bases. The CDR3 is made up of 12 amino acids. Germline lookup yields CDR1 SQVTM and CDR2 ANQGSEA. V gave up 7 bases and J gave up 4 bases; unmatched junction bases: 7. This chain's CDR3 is CSGRDREYEQYF. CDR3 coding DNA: TGCAGCGGTAGGGACAGAGAATACGAGCAGTACTTC.

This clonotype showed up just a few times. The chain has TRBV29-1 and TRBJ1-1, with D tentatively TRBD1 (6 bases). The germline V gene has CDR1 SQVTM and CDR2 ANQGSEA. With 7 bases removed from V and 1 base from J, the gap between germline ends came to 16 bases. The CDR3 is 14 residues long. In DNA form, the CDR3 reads TGCAGCGCTGGGCGGGGACACTCGAACACTGAAGCTTTCTTT. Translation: CSAGRGHSNTEAFF. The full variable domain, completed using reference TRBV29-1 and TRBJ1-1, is SAVISQKPSRDICQRGTSLTIQCQVDSQVTMMFWYRQQPGQSLTLIATANQGSEATYESGFVIDKFPISRPNLTFSTLTVSNMSPEDSSIYLCSAGRGHSNTEAFFGQGTRLTVV.

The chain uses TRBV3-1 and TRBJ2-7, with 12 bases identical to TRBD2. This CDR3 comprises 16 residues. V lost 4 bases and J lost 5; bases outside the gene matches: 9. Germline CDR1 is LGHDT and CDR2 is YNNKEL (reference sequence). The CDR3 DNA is TGTGCCAGCAGCCGGTCGGGACTAGCGGGCGGGAACGAGCAGTACTTC. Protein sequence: CASSRSGLAGGNEQYF.

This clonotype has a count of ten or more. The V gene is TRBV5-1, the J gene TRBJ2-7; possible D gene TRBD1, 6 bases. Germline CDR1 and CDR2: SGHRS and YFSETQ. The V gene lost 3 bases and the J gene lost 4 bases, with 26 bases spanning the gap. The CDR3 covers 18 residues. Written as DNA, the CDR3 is TGCGCCAGCAGCTCGGAAACCACATCGACAGGTCTACATTACGAGCAGTACTTC. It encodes CASSSETTSTGLHYEQYF. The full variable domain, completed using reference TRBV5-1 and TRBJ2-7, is KAGVTQTPRYLIKTRGQQVTLSCSPISGHRSVSWYQQTPGQGLQFLFEYFSETQRNKGNFPGRFSGRQFSNSRSEMNVSTLELGDSALYLCASSSETTSTGLHYEQYFGPGTRLTVT.

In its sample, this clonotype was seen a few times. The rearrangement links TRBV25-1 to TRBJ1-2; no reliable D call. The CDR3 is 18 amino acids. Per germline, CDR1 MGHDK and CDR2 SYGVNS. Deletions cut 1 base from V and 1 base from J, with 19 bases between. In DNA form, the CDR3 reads TGTGCCAGCAGTGAATGCCCGGAGCACCTGATCTGTAACTATGGCTACACCTTC. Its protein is CASSECPEHLICNYGYTF.

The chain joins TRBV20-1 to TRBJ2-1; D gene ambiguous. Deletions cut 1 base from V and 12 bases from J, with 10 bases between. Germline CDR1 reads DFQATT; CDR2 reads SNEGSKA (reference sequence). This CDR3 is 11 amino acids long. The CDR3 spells CSARAAFGQFF. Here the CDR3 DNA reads TGCAGTGCTAGAGCAGCGTTTGGGCAGTTCTTC.

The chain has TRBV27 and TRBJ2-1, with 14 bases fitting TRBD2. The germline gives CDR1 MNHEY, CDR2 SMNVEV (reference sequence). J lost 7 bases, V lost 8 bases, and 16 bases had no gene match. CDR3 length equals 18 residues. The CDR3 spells CASGPGLAGERRSNEQFF. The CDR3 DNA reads TGTGCCAGCGGGCCGGGACTAGCGGGGGAGCGGAGGTCGAATGAGCAGTTCTTC.

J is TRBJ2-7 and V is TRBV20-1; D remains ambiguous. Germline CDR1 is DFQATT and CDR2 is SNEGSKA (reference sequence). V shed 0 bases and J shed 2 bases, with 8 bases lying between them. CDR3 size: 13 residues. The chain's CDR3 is CSARDAATYEQYF. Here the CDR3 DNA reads TGCAGTGCTAGAGATGCGGCTACCTACGAGCAGTACTTC.

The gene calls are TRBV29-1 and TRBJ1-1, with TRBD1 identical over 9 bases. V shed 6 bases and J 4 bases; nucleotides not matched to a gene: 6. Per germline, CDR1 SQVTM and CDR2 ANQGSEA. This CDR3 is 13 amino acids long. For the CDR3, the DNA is TGCAGCGTCCACAGGGGGCGAGGCACTGAAGCTTTCTTT. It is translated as CSVHRGRGTEAFF.

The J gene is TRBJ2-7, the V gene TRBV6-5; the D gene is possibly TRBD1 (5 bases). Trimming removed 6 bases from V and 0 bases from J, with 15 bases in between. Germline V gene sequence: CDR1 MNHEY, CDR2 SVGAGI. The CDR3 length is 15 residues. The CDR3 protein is CASRVGRQSSYEQYF. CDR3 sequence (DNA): TGTGCCAGCAGGGTGGGGCGGCAGAGCTCCTACGAGCAGTACTTC.

The CDR3 protein is CASSPTSGGVDTQYF. CDR3 bases: TGTGCCAGCAGCCCGACTAGCGGGGGAGTGGATACGCAGTATTTT. This chain joins TRBV2 and TRBJ2-3; 12 nucleotides match TRBD2. The ends lost 6 bases at V and 6 bases at J; junction bases unmatched: 7. Looked up from germline, CDR1 is SNHLY and CDR2 is FYNNEI. The CDR3 sequence is 15 residues long.

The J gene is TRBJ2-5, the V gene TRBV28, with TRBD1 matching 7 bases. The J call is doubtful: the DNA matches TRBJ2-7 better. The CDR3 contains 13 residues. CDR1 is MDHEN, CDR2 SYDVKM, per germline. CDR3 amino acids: CASSNRGSVEQYF. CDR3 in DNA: TGTGCCAGCAGTAACAGGGGTAGCGTCGAGCAGTACTTC.